This TCR beta chain came from a study of T cells in Graves' hyperthyroidism and ophthalmopathy (dated by TCRdb to between 2019 and 2020). Notes on the research overall: Peripheral blood samples were taken at the time of initial diagnosis, prior to any treatment. To identify TCR V-J signatures that set the groups apart, the researchers used a discovery cohort of 100 or so patients, made up of about 44 with Graves' ophthalmopathy and about 59 with stable Graves' hyperthyroidism. Whether ophthalmopathy could be predicted prospectively was tested in an independent validation cohort made up of fewer than 20 hyperthyroidism patients plus 17 patients who later progressed to ophthalmopathy. The 90 to 100 discovery patients were randomly split 7:3 into training and test sets. In about 6 Graves' hyperthyroidism patients, the study also compared T-cell repertoires from thyroid tissue with T-cell repertoires from blood. Once sampling was done, hyperthyroidism patients were given methimazole at a starting dose of 30 mg daily, whereas ophthalmopathy patients were given high-dose intravenous methylprednisolone. The paper describes TCR Vbeta CDR3 sequencing of 140 or so peripheral blood samples, made up of 43 ophthalmopathy patients, around 78 hyperthyroidism patients and roughly 17 progressor patients. Overall results and qualifications from the work: A 13 V-J signature model separated ophthalmopathy from stable hyperthyroidism, with approximately 87% sensitivity and roughly 81% specificity in cross-validation and 80%/75% in testing. In validation, the model predicted progression to ophthalmopathy with approximately 71% sensitivity and 72% to 85% specificity, a median of around six months before onset. Most expanded thyroid clonotypes (frequency above 0.001) were also detected in blood, suggesting blood repertoires may reflect thyroid immune responses. Sample size was not statistically predetermined, and blinding of investigators to group allocation was not performed.

Moderately to severely active disease, a Clinical Activity Score of at least 3, a NOSPECS grade of at least 4, and a duration under 3 months were present in ophthalmopathy patients. Any patient with an uncontrolled infection, another autoimmune disease, pregnancy or lactation was excluded. Diagnoses relied on clinical symptoms, serum thyroxine and TRAb, thyroid ultrasound and orbital computed tomography. PBMCs were isolated from about 9.2 ml of fresh peripheral blood by Ficoll-Paque density gradient centrifugation. Total RNA was extracted with Trizol reagent, and quality was checked on an Agilent 2100 Bioanalyzer. Comment on this clonotype: The clone's antigen remains unknown. Base qualities were left out, and no much larger clone turns up one base away.

The TCR beta CDR3 regions were amplified from RNA transcripts. The first round of RT-PCR for the TCR CDR3 was performed with the HTBI primer set and the Qiagen OneStep RT-PCR kit. Libraries were constructed in a second round of multiplex PCR, after which size selection and purification were performed. Sequencing of the libraries was done on an Illumina HiSeq2000 using paired-end 100 bp reads. As for the authors' bioinformatics: SOAPnuke was used to process the raw data, throwing out any read that contained adapters or uncalled bases, had a mean Phred below 15, or lacked an exact constant-primer or identifier match. High-quality paired reads were merged using COPE v1.2.5, and each unique nucleotide sequence was defined as a clonotype. MiTCR v1.1 was used to align the clonotypes against IMGT TRBV, TRBD and TRBJ reference segments. Only V-J combinations with frequency above 0.0001, covering approximately 99% of repertoires, were analysed. A TCS score was defined as the ratio between F50 (clonal expansion) and ExV (chaos), using BLOSUM62-based TCRdist between CDR3 peptides within each V-J. Welch's t-statistics and random forest reduced roughly 540 V-J features to 13, which were used in a naive Bayes classifier (R e1071). The public reads were reanalyzed by TCRdb: fastp trimming at Q25, MiXCR alignment, in-frame beta chains only. Rows with a matching CDR3 protein are joined into one entry that keeps the most common DNA and genes. TCRdb assigned the V and J calls; the authors' analysis was not used. This sample is represented by about 380,000 distinct CDR3 sequences; about 18% of them were singletons. The biggest ten clones account for less than 45% of the sample.

V is cut back by 0 bases and J by 6 bases, with 1 base in the junction unmatched. The germline V gene (reference sequence) gives CDR1 as SEHNR and CDR2 as FQNEAQ. Spanning cysteine to phenylalanine, the CDR3 consists of 13 amino acids. The entry retains the CDR3 DNA only, 39 bases that are in frame from base 1. The rearranged chain carries TRBV7-9 and TRBJ1-2; TRBD1 agrees with 7 junctional bases. The sample comprised blood. The source of this sequence is a man younger than 35 with Graves' ophthalmopathy. The CDR3 reads CASSLATGHGYTF. The nucleotide sequence is TGTGCCAGCAGCTTAGCGACAGGGCATGGCTACACCTTC.